The next 20 T cell receptor beta chains were all read from a single sample in a study of blood T cell repertoires in COVID-19. Profiled with immunoSEQ multiplex PCR; TCRdb holds only in-frame clones, not every one. The sample yields 85,000 to 100,000 clones, about 86% seen once. The specimen was peripheral blood. The receptors come from an older woman in a cohort sampled during active or convalescent COVID-19.

This chain links TRBV3-1 (or the pseudogene TRBV3-2) with TRBJ1-1; weak D call: TRBD1 (6 bases). CDR1 is LGHDT and CDR2 is YNNKEL in the germline V gene (reference sequence). The CDR3 is made up of 13 amino acids. Trimming removed 3 bases at V and 11 bases at J, with 16 bases between. The CDR3 region is CASSHYRQAIAFF. As DNA, the CDR3 is TGTGCCAGCAGCCATTACCGACAGGCTATTGCTTTCTTT.

The chain joins TRBV5-4 to TRBJ1-4; the D is unclear. With 2 bases removed from V and 10 bases from J, the gap between germline ends came to 9 bases. The germline gives CDR1 SGHNT, CDR2 YYREEE (reference sequence). The CDR3 sequence is 12 residues long. The CDR3 here is CASSFSAGKLFF. The DNA for the CDR3 is TGTGCCAGCAGCTTCAGTGCTGGAAAACTGTTTTTT.

J is TRBJ2-1 and V is TRBV15; D uncertain. The CDR3 totals 13 residues. V shed 0 bases and J shed 7 bases, with 7 bases lying between them. Germline V lookup: CDR1 LNHNV, CDR2 YYDKDF (reference sequence). The CDR3 DNA is TGTGCCACCAGCAGAGATCTCAGGAATGAGCAGTTCTTC. Encoded protein: CATSRDLRNEQFF.

This clone was detected only a few times. The chain joins TRBV6-5 to TRBJ1-3, with D hard to call. This CDR3 has 15 amino acids. Trimming cost V 0 bases and J 1 base, with 7 bases left between them. Looked up from germline, CDR1 is MNHEY and CDR2 is SVGAGI. The CDR3, as DNA: TGTGCCAGCAGTTACTCCACCGGGTCTGGAAACACCATATATTTT. This codes for CASSYSTGSGNTIYF.

On this clone: One end of the junction is discordant with germline, which a read error may explain. The chain carries TRBV4-2 and TRBJ1-5; no firm D call. Germline loops: CDR1 LGHNA, CDR2 YNFKEQ. The CDR3 has 14 residues. The CDR3 reads CASSQDGSDQPQHF. CDR3 DNA sequence: TGTGCCAGCAGCCAAGATGGTAGCGATCAGCCCCAGCATTTT.

This clone was observed once. The chain is built from TRBV20-1 and TRBJ2-3, with TRBD2 matching 11 bases. V was clipped by 3 bases and J by 5 bases; unmatched bases: 7. CDR3 length: 15 residues. Looked up from germline, CDR1 is DFQATT and CDR2 is SNEGSKA (reference sequence). The CDR3 sequence: CSASPIAGGEDTQYF. In DNA form, the CDR3 reads TGCAGTGCTAGTCCGATAGCGGGGGGGGAAGATACGCAGTATTTT.

This chain joins TRBV6-2 or TRBV6-3 and TRBJ2-1, with a possible D match to TRBD2 (6 bases). The length of the CDR3 is 18 residues. Germline values: CDR1 MNHEY, CDR2 SVGEGT. The V gene lost 0 bases and the J gene lost 1 base, with 16 bases spanning the gap. The CDR3 nucleotides read TGTGCCAGCAGTTACTCTGTTCGAAGCGGGTTGTCCTACAATGAGCAGTTCTTC. Its translation: CASSYSVRSGLSYNEQFF.

This CDR3 is CASSLGGQGDYGYTF. Here the CDR3 DNA reads TGTGCCAGCAGCTTAGGGGGGCAGGGAGACTATGGCTACACCTTC. The chain employs TRBV7-9 and TRBJ1-2; maybe TRBD1 (6 bases). CDR1 and CDR2 (germline): SEHNR, FQNEAQ (reference sequence). Trimming took 1 base from V and 3 from J, leaving 12 bases between them. The CDR3 has 15 amino acids. Using reference TRBV7-9 and TRBJ1-2 for the parts outside the CDR3, the full variable domain is DTGVSQNPRHKITKRGQNVTFRCDPISEHNRLYWYRQTLGQGPEFLTYFQNEAQLEKSRLLSDRFSAERPKGSFSTLEIQRTEQGDSAMYLCASSLGGQGDYGYTFGSGTRLTVV.

This clone occurred a few times. The chain is built from TRBV30 and TRBJ1-4; TRBD1 matches at 10 bases. This CDR3 spans 15 amino acids. Germline trimming cut 3 bases from V and 10 bases from J; bases unmatched to any gene: 11. Germline-derived CDR1 and CDR2 are GTSNPN and SVGIG (reference sequence). The CDR3 DNA sequence: TGTGCCTGGAGCCAAACGGGACAGGGGATTGGAAAACTGTTTTTT. Its protein is CAWSQTGQGIGKLFF.

The genes are TRBV6-1 and TRBJ1-1; 7 bases match TRBD1. This CDR3 spans 14 amino acids. The V and J ends lost 3 bases and 5 bases, in that order; junction bases with no gene match: 6. The germline CDR1 and CDR2 sequences are MNHNS and SASEGT. This CDR3 is CASSEKGAGTEAFF. The CDR3 DNA follows: TGTGCCAGCAGTGAGAAGGGGGCGGGAACTGAAGCTTTCTTT.

This chain links TRBV18 with TRBJ2-1, with D possibly being TRBD1 (7 bases). Germline V CDR1 and CDR2: KGHSH, LQKENI. CDR3 length: 15 amino acids. Deletions cut 3 bases from V and 2 bases from J, with 11 bases between. The CDR3 DNA follows: TGTGCCAGCTCACCGCGGGACAGTGCCTACAATGAGCAGTTCTTC. Protein product: CASSPRDSAYNEQFF.

The DNA for the CDR3 is TGTGCCAGCAGTCCTGGACAGGGGCGGGGGAACACTGAAGCTTTCTTT. Its protein is CASSPGQGRGNTEAFF. The gene calls are TRBV6-6 and TRBJ1-1; 9 bases are a match to TRBD1. The V and J ends lost 5 bases and 1 base, in that order; junction bases with no gene match: 8. The CDR3 is made up of 16 amino acids. Germline CDR1 MNHNY, CDR2 SVGAGI (reference sequence).

The J gene is TRBJ2-2, the V gene TRBV9; 7 nucleotides match TRBD1. V dropped 0 bases and J dropped 6; count of bases not matched to a gene: 5. The CDR3 has 15 residues. The V gene's germline CDR1 is SGDLS and CDR2 YYNGEE. The CDR3 loop is CASSVEPTGPGELFF. CDR3 nucleotides: TGTGCCAGCAGCGTAGAACCGACAGGGCCCGGGGAGCTGTTTTTT.

The gene calls are TRBV2 and TRBJ1-5; a possible D gene is TRBD1 (5 bases). The CDR3 consists of 16 residues. Trimming shortened V by 6 bases and J by 2 bases, and 17 bases separated the two germline ends. Germline values: CDR1 SNHLY, CDR2 FYNNEI. CDR3 bases: TGTGCCAGCAGGGGGGGAATGGAGCTCCGCAATCAGCCCCAGCATTTT. Translation gives CASRGGMELRNQPQHF.

The V and J genes are TRBV3-1 (or the pseudogene TRBV3-2) and TRBJ2-3, with 9 bases that match TRBD1. The CDR3 is 14 residues long. Losses at the gene ends were 4 bases for V and 3 bases for J; bases not matched to a gene: 2. CDR1 is LGHDT, CDR2 YNNKEL, per germline (reference sequence). CDR3 nucleotide sequence: TGTGCCAGCAGCCGCGGACAGGGGACAGATACGCAGTATTTT. Translation gives CASSRGQGTDTQYF.

J is TRBJ1-1 and V is TRBV10-3; the match to TRBD1 covers 7 bases. J lost 9 bases, V lost 6 bases, and 10 bases had no gene match. Germline values: CDR1 ENHRY, CDR2 SYGVKD. The CDR3 is 13 amino acids. DNA of the CDR3: TGTGCCATCAGCGACGACTTACAGGGGCAAGCTTTCTTT. Its protein product is CAISDDLQGQAFF.

This chain uses TRBV29-1 with TRBJ2-3; 9 bases agree with TRBD1. This CDR3 region has 14 residues. V shed 5 bases, J shed 4 bases, and the junction held 7 bases outside the gene matches. Germline V gene sequence: CDR1 SQVTM, CDR2 ANQGSEA. The CDR3 loop is CSVCRTGESDTQYF. The DNA of the CDR3 is TGCAGCGTTTGTAGGACAGGGGAGTCAGATACGCAGTATTTT.

The genes are TRBV19 and TRBJ2-1; 9 positions match TRBD2. CDR1 LNHDA and CDR2 SQIVND come from the germline V gene (reference sequence). The V and J ends lost 6 bases and 6 bases, in that order; junction bases with no gene match: 12. CDR3 length equals 16 residues. CDR3 nucleotide sequence: TGTGCCAGTAGCGCCGTTAGCGGGGGATGGGGCAATGAGCAGTTCTTC. Its translation is CASSAVSGGWGNEQFF.

The chain couples TRBV18 to TRBJ2-1; D might be TRBD1 (5 bases). The CDR3 runs 15 residues. From germline, CDR1 is KGHSH and CDR2 LQKENI. V dropped 3 bases and J dropped 7 bases, with 16 bases sitting between them. CDR3 sequence reads: CASSPPGLAGNEQFF. CDR3 coding DNA: TGTGCCAGCTCACCGCCGGGCCTGGCAGGGAATGAGCAGTTCTTC.

The rearrangement uses TRBV19 and TRBJ1-5; no definite D call. CDR1 is LNHDA and CDR2 is SQIVND in the germline V gene (reference sequence). CDR3 length equals 13 residues. Between the trimmed V and J ends, which lost 7 bases and 6 bases, there was a span of 13 bases. CDR3 bases: TGTGCCAGTAAACCACCGGGGAGTCAGCCCCAGCATTTT. The encoded protein is CASKPPGSQPQHF.